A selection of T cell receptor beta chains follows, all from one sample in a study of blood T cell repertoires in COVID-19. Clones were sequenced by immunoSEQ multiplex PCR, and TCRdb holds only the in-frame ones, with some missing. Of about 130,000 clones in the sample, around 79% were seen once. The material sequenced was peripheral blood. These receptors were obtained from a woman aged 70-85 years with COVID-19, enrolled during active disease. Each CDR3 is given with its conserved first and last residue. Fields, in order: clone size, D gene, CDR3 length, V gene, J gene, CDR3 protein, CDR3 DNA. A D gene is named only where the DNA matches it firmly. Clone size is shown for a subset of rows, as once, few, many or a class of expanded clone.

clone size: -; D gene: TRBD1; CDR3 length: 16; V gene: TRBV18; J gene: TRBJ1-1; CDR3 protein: CASSPGTGVMNTEAFF; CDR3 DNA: TGTGCCAGCTCACCCGGGACAGGGGTAATGAACACTGAAGCTTTCTTT
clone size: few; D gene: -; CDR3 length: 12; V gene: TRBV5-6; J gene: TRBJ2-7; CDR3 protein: CASSSTSYEQYF; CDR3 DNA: TGTGCCAGCAGCTCAACATCATACGAGCAGTACTTC
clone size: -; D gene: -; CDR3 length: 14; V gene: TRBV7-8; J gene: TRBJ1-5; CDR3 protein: CASSLGLGGQPQHF; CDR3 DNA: TGTGCCAGCAGCTTAGGTCTCGGGGGTCAGCCCCAGCATTTT
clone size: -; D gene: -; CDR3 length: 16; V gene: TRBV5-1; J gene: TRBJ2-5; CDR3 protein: CASSLNPGTNQETQYF; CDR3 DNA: TGCGCCAGCAGCCTAAACCCAGGGACAAACCAAGAGACCCAGTACTTC
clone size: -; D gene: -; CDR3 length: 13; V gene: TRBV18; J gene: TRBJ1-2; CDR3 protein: CASSPEGDYGYTF; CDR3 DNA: TGTGCCAGCTCACCCGAGGGGGACTATGGCTACACCTTC
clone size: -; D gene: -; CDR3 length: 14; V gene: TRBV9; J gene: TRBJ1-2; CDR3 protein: CASSVDLGAYGYTF; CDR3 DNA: TGTGCCAGCAGCGTAGATCTTGGAGCCTATGGCTACACCTTC
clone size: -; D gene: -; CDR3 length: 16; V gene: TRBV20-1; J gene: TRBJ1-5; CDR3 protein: CSASSGKTVSNQPQHF; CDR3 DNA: TGCAGTGCTAGTTCAGGGAAGACGGTTAGCAATCAGCCCCAGCATTTT
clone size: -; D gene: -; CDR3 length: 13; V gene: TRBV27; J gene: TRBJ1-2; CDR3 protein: CASSRGGGYGYTF; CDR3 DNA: TGTGCCAGCAGTCGAGGGGGTGGCTATGGCTACACCTTC
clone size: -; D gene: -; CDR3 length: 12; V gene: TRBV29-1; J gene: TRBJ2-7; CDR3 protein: CSVEGAQNEQYF; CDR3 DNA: TGCAGCGTTGAAGGGGCTCAGAACGAGCAGTACTTC
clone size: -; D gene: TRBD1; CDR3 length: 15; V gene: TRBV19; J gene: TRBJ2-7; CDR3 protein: CASSIGQGTGVEQYF; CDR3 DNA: TGTGCCAGTAGTATCGGGCAGGGGACAGGGGTCGAGCAGTACTTC
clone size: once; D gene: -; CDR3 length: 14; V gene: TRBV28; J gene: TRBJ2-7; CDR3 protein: CASSLGGAVGEQYF; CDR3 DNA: TGTGCCAGCAGTTTGGGGGGGGCTGTGGGCGAGCAGTACTTC
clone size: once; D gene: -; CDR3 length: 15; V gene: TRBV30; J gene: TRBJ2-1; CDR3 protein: CAWSVHQAGQDEQFF; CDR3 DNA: TGTGCCTGGAGTGTACATCAGGCGGGTCAGGATGAGCAGTTCTTC
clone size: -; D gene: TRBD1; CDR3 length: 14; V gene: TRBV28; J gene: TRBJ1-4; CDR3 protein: CASRGTGGGEKLFF; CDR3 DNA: TGTGCCAGCAGGGGGACAGGGGGAGGTGAAAAACTGTTTTTT
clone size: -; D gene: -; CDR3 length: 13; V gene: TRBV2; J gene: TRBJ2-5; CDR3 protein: CASSESGAETQYF; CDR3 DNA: TGTGCCAGCAGTGAAAGTGGGGCTGAGACCCAGTACTTC
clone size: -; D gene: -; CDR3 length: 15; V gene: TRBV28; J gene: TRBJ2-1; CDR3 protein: CASSSGQRVYNEQFF; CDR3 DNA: TGTGCCAGCAGTTCGGGACAGCGGGTGTACAATGAGCAGTTCTTC
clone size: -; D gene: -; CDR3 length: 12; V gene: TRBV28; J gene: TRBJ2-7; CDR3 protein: CASSSVFYEQYF; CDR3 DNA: TGTGCCAGCAGCTCGGTGTTCTACGAGCAGTACTTC
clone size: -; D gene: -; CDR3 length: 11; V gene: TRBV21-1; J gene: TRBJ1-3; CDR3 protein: CASSRGNTIYF; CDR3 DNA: TGTGCCAGCAGCCGTGGAAACACCATATATTTT
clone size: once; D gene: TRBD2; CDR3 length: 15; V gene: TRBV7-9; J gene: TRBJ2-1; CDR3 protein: CASSLGAGVLNEQFF; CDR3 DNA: TGTGCCAGCAGCTTAGGAGCGGGGGTCCTCAATGAGCAGTTCTTC
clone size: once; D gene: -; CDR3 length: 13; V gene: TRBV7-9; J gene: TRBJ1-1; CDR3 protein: CASSFGRNTEAFF; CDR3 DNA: TGTGCCAGCAGCTTTGGCCGAAACACTGAAGCTTTCTTT
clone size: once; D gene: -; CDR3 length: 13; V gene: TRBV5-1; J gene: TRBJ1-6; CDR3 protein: CASSPDFDSPLHF; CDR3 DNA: TGCGCCAGCAGTCCTGACTTTGATTCACCCCTCCACTTT
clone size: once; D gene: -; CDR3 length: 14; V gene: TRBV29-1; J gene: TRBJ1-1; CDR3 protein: CSVARGALNTEAFF; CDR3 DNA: TGCAGCGTTGCCAGGGGTGCCTTGAACACTGAAGCTTTCTTT
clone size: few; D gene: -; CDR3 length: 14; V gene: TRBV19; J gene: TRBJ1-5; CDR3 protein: CATRTAGLNQPQHF; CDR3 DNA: TGTGCCACGAGGACGGCGGGCCTCAATCAGCCCCAGCATTTT
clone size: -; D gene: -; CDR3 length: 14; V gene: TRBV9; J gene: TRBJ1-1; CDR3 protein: CASSAGEVAAEAFF; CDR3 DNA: TGTGCCAGCAGCGCTGGGGAGGTCGCCGCTGAAGCTTTCTTT
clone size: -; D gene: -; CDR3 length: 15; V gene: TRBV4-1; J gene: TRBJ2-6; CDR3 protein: CASSPGLSGANVLTF; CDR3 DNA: TGCGCCAGCAGTCCAGGGCTTTCTGGGGCCAACGTCCTGACTTTC
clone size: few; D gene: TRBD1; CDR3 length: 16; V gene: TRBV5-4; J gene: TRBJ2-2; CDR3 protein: CASSLVQGANTGELFF; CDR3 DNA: TGTGCCAGCAGCTTGGTGCAGGGGGCGAACACCGGGGAGCTGTTTTTT
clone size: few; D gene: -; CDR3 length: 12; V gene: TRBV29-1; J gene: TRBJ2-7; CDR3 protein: CSVGRSSYEQYF; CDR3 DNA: TGCAGCGTTGGGCGGAGCTCCTACGAGCAGTACTTC
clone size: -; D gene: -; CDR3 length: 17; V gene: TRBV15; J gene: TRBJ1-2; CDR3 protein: CATSRDGLGASNYGYTF; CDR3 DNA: TGTGCCACCAGCAGAGATGGGCTGGGTGCGTCTAACTATGGCTACACCTTC
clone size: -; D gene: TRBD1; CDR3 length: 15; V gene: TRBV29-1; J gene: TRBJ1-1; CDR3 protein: CSVEARAGTAPQAFF; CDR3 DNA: TGCAGCGTTGAAGCCCGGGCCGGGACAGCCCCCCAAGCTTTCTTT
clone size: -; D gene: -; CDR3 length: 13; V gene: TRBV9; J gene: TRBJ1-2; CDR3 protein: CASSYPGHRGYTF; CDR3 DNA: TGTGCCAGCAGTTACCCCGGACATCGGGGCTACACCTTC
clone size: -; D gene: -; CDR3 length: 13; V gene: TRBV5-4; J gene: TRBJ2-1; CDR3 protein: CASSLGGRNEQFF; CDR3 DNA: TGTGCCAGCAGCTTGGGTGGCCGCAATGAGCAGTTCTTC
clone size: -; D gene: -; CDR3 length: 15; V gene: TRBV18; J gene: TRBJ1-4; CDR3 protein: CASSPPFGESEKLFF; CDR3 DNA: TGTGCCAGCTCACCACCATTTGGGGAGAGTGAAAAACTGTTTTTT
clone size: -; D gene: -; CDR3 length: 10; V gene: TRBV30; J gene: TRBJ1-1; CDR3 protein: CAWTGTEAFF; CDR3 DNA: TGTGCCTGGACGGGGACTGAAGCTTTCTTT
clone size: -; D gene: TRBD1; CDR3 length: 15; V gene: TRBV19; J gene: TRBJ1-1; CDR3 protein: CASSHGRGSITEAFF; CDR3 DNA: TGTGCCAGTAGTCACGGCAGGGGGTCGATCACTGAAGCTTTCTTT
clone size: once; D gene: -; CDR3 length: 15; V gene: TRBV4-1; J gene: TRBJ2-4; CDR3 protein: CASSPGAAQGNIQYF; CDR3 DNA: TGCGCCAGCAGCCCAGGGGCAGCTCAGGGAAACATTCAGTACTTC
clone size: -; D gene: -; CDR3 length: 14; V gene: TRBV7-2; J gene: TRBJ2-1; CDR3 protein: CASSLDDTYNEQFF; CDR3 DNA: TGTGCCAGCAGCTTAGACGACACCTACAATGAGCAGTTCTTC